Here is one T cell receptor (beta chain) with its context. This record comes from a study of blood T cell repertoires in COVID-19. Study-level background: Collection of acute and convalescent COVID-19 samples took place in the United States, Italy and Spain.

J was trimmed by 6 bases and V by 3 bases; bases with no gene match: 4. The CDR3 consists of 13 residues. The germline V gene has CDR1 MDHEN and CDR2 SYDVKM. In the study's own analysis: Reference gene primer amplification gave estimated nucleated cell counts. Repertoires were generated with immunoSEQ multiplex PCR, while TCRdb's copy carries only in-frame clones and drops some. V and J calls plus clone size are reproduced from that table; the DNA served to infer D and trimming. The table has 90,000 to 150,000 clones, 85% seen once. Material: peripheral blood. The chain couples TRBV28 to TRBJ1-2; TRBD1 agrees at 7 bases. The sequence was obtained from a man older than 75 with acute or convalescent COVID-19. This chain's CDR3 is CASSFGGGNGYTF. CDR3 sequence (DNA): TGTGCCAGCAGTTTCGGAGGGGGCAATGGCTACACCTTC.